This T cell receptor beta chain was recorded in a study of Graves' ophthalmopathy and Graves' hyperthyroidism. In the study overall: Stable hyperthyroidism referred to disease that showed no ophthalmopathy within 18 months of follow-up.

Broader study findings: Blood also held most thyroid clonotypes expanded above 0.001 frequency.

None of the included patients had other autoimmune diseases, uncontrolled infections, pregnancy or lactation, as these led to exclusion. Each diagnosis was determined on the basis of clinical symptoms, serum thyroxine, TRAb, thyroid ultrasound and orbital computed tomography. Transcripts of RNA were the source for amplifying TCR beta CDR3 regions. A first-round RT-PCR used HTBI primers, followed by a second-round multiplex PCR. TCRdb reprocessed the multiplex PCR reads via MiXCR and lists one record per CDR3 protein. Here the sample spans over a million distinct CDR3 sequences, 35% to 40% being singletons. In regard to this clonotype: Its target is unknown.

There are 13 residues in the CDR3. V lost 6 bases to trimming and J lost 7 bases, with 13 bases between them. Germline V lookup: CDR1 SQVTM, CDR2 ANQGSEA. Sequencing was performed on peripheral blood or thyroid tissue (not recorded which). The chain links TRBV29-1 to TRBJ1-6; D not certain. The receptor was isolated from an adult man with Graves' hyperthyroidism. The CDR3 protein is CSVEASGNSPLHF. The CDR3 nucleotides are TGCAGCGTCGAGGCTAGCGGGAATTCACCCCTCCACTTT.